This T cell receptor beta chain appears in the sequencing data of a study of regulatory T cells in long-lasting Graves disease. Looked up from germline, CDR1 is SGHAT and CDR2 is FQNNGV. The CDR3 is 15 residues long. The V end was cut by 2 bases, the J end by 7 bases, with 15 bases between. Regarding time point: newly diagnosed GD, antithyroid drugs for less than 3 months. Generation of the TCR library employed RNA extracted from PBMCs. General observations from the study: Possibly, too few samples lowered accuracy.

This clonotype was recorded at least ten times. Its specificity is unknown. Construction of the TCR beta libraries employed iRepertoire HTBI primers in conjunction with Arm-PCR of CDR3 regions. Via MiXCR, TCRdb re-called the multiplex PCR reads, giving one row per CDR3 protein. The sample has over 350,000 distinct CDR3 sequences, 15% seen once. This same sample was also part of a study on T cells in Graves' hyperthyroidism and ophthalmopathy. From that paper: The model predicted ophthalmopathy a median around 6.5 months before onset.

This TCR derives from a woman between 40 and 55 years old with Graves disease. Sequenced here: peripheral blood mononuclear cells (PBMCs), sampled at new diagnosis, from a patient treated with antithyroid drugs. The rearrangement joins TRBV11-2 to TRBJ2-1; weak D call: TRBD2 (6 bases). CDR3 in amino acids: CASSLFRETGNEQFF. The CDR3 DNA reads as TGTGCCAGCAGCTTATTCCGGGAGACGGGGAATGAGCAGTTCTTC.